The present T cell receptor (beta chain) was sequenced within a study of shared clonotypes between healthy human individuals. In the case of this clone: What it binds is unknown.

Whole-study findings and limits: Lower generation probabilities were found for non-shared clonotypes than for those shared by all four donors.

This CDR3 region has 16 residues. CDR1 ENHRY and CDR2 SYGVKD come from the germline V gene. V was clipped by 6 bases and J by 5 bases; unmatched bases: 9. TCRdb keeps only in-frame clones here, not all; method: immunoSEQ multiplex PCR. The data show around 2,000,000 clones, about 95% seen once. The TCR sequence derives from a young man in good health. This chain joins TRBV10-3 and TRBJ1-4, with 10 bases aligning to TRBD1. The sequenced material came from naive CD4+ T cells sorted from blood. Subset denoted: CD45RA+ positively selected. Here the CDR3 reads CAISSTPGQGNEKLFF. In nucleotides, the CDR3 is TGTGCCATCAGCTCTACTCCGGGACAGGGGAATGAAAAACTGTTTTTT.